The 10 T cell receptor beta chains below come from one sample, sequenced in a study of radiation and T cells in renal cell carcinoma. Sample time point: blood 2 weeks post-SBRT. This sample's treatment: 15 Gy SBRT to primary tumor, nephrectomy 4 weeks later. Libraries were prepared by immunoSEQ multiplex PCR; TCRdb keeps only in-frame clonotypes and omits some of them. The sample yields 20,000 to 30,000 clones, over 70% seen once. Sequenced material: blood, taken from a patient whose treatment included radiotherapy and nephrectomy. Receptors originate from a man aged 60-69 years with renal cell carcinoma.

V usage is TRBV7-2 and J usage is TRBJ2-1; 9 bases match TRBD1. This CDR3 contains 15 residues. Germline assignment: CDR1 SGHTA and CDR2 FQGNSA. The V gene end was trimmed by 5 bases and the J gene end by 1 base; junction bases not matched to a gene: 3. The CDR3 loop reads CASSLGQGSYNEQFF. The CDR3 nucleotides are TGTGCCAGCAGCCTGGGACAGGGATCCTACAATGAGCAGTTCTTC. Looking up the rest from reference TRBV7-2 and TRBJ2-1 gives the full variable domain: GAGVSQSPSNKVTEKGKDVELRCDPISGHTALYWYRQSLGQGLEFLIYFQGNSAPDKSGLPSDRFSAERTGGSVSTLTIQRTQQEDSAVYLCASSLGQGSYNEQFFGPGTRLTVL.

The sample holds a few counts of this clone. The J gene is TRBJ2-7, the V gene TRBV7-2; 16 nucleotides align to TRBD2. This CDR3 comprises 17 residues. V shed 6 bases, J shed 0 bases, and the junction held 5 bases outside the gene matches. Germline V gives CDR1 SGHTA, CDR2 FQGNSA. This CDR3 is CASRQGLAGGSSYEQYF. The CDR3 coding sequence is TGTGCCAGCAGACAGGGACTAGCGGGAGGGTCCTCCTACGAGCAGTACTTC.

The chain carries TRBV10-1 and TRBJ2-4; TRBD2 matches 9 bases. V shed 0 bases, J shed 8 bases, and the junction held 11 bases outside the gene matches. The germline CDR1 and CDR2 sequences are WNHNN and SYGVQD (reference sequence). This CDR3 has 17 amino acids. The CDR3 region is CASSESWGAGGRDIQYF. Written as DNA, the CDR3 is TGCGCCAGCAGTGAGTCATGGGGAGCGGGAGGTCGCGACATTCAGTACTTC.

This chain connects TRBV6-1 to TRBJ1-3; possibly TRBD1 for D (6 bases). The CDR3 length is 15 residues. Germline loops: CDR1 MNHNS, CDR2 SASEGT. V was clipped by 4 bases and J by 2 bases, with 12 bases between them. DNA of the CDR3: TGTGCCAGCAGTGGACCCACAGGGACTGGAAACACCATATATTTT. Its protein product is CASSGPTGTGNTIYF.

The V gene is TRBV6-5, the J gene TRBJ1-1, with a weak D call TRBD1 (5 bases). CDR1 and CDR2 (germline): MNHEY, SVGAGI. V dropped 6 bases and J dropped 5 bases, with 19 bases sitting between them. The CDR3 loop spans 15 amino acids. CDR3 protein: CASRPGDGQYTEAFF. CDR3 DNA: TGTGCCAGCAGGCCCGGGGACGGTCAATATACTGAAGCTTTCTTT.

The chain carries TRBV7-2 and TRBJ1-1; 7 nucleotides line up with TRBD1. The CDR3 runs 14 residues. CDR1 is SGHTA and CDR2 is FQGNSA in the germline V gene. With 3 bases clipped from V and 1 base from J, the junction kept 2 bases outside the gene matches. CDR3 coding DNA: TGTGCCAGCAGCTTCGGACAGGCGAACACTGAAGCTTTCTTT. This sequence encodes CASSFGQANTEAFF.

The chain combines TRBV10-1 with TRBJ2-7, with no clear D. V lost 0 bases and J lost 0, with 9 bases in between. The germline V gene has CDR1 WNHNN and CDR2 SYGVQD (reference sequence). The CDR3 spans 15 residues. The CDR3 protein is CASSESPESSYEQYF. CDR3 bases: TGCGCCAGCAGTGAGTCGCCTGAGAGCTCCTACGAGCAGTACTTC.

In DNA, the CDR3 is TGTGCAACGCGGGAGGGGCGGTGGACTGAAGCTTTCTTT. Translated, it gives CATREGRWTEAFF. This chain uses TRBV19 with TRBJ1-1, with D possibly matching TRBD1 (5 bases). Germline CDR1 reads LNHDA; CDR2 reads SQIVND (reference sequence). CDR3 length: 13 residues.

Worth noting for this clone: Mismatch with germline at one junction end may stem from a read error. The chain recombines TRBV14 with TRBJ2-7; D not resolved. The CDR3 is made up of 11 amino acids. Germline CDR1 reads SGHDN; CDR2 reads FVKESK. The CDR3 DNA is TGTGCCAGCAGCCAACGGCTAGTCCAACACTTC. This encodes CASSQRLVQHF.

The chain is built from TRBV13 and TRBJ1-6; tentatively, D is TRBD1 (6 bases). Trimming removed 5 bases from V and 13 bases from J, with 15 bases in between. Germline-derived CDR1 and CDR2 are PRHDT and FYEKMQ (reference sequence). The CDR3 totals 13 residues. The CDR3 coding sequence is TGTGCCAGCAGCGAAACAGGGATTAGCCCCCTCCACTTT. It translates to CASSETGISPLHF.